These 10 T cell receptor beta chains share one sample of origin, sequenced in a study of blood T cell repertoires in COVID-19. The assay was immunoSEQ multiplex PCR, and TCRdb's table has in-frame clones only and misses some. Counted here are a few hundred thousand clones, under 90% occurring once; the ten biggest clones make up just under 0.95%. The material sequenced was peripheral blood. These receptors were obtained from a woman in her 40s who had recovered from COVID-19.

J is TRBJ2-1 and V is TRBV24-1, with D possibly matching TRBD2 (6 bases). Trimming shortened V by 5 bases and J by 2 bases, and 9 bases separated the two germline ends. This CDR3 is built from 14 residues. CDR1 is KGHDR, CDR2 SFDVKD, per germline. CDR3 loop: CATSGVAAYNEQFF. The CDR3 coding sequence is TGTGCCACCAGTGGGGTAGCGGCCTACAATGAGCAGTTCTTC.

This chain joins TRBV9 and TRBJ1-5; D may be TRBD1 (5 bases). This CDR3 contains 15 residues. With 3 bases removed from V and 6 bases from J, the gap between germline ends came to 16 bases. From germline, CDR1 is SGDLS and CDR2 YYNGEE. CDR3 amino acids: CASSAPPGGGQPQHF. Here the CDR3 DNA reads TGTGCCAGCAGCGCCCCTCCGGGGGGGGGTCAGCCCCAGCATTTT.

The chain joins TRBV5-1 to TRBJ1-2; D may be TRBD1 (5 bases). The V and J ends lost 0 bases and 8 bases respectively, with 20 bases between them. The CDR3 consists of 16 residues. Per germline, CDR1 SGHRS and CDR2 YFSETQ. This CDR3 reads CASSLEGLAGSVGYTF. The DNA of the CDR3 is TGCGCCAGCAGCTTGGAGGGGTTGGCAGGATCGGTAGGCTACACCTTC. Using reference TRBV5-1 and TRBJ1-2 for the parts outside the CDR3, the full variable domain is KAGVTQTPRYLIKTRGQQVTLSCSPISGHRSVSWYQQTPGQGLQFLFEYFSETQRNKGNFPGRFSGRQFSNSRSEMNVSTLELGDSALYLCASSLEGLAGSVGYTFGSGTRLTVV.

The rearrangement uses TRBV19 and TRBJ2-7, with TRBD1 identical over 8 bases. Germline V lookup: CDR1 LNHDA, CDR2 SQIVND (reference sequence). This CDR3 has 15 residues. V was clipped by 5 bases and J by 2 bases; unmatched bases: 8. Written as DNA, the CDR3 is TGTGCCAGTAGTGCGACGCGGGACAGGACCTACGAGCAGTACTTC. Translating it yields CASSATRDRTYEQYF. The entire variable domain, with the rest obtained from reference TRBV19 and TRBJ2-7, is as follows: DGGITQSPKYLFRKEGQNVTLSCEQNLNHDAMYWYRQDPGQGLRLIYYSQIVNDFQKGDIAEGYSVSREKKESFPLTVTSAQKNPTAFYLCASSATRDRTYEQYFGPGTRLTVT.

The chain links TRBV27 to TRBJ2-7; TRBD2 matches at 14 bases. From germline, CDR1 is MNHEY and CDR2 SMNVEV (reference sequence). This CDR3 has 15 residues. The J segment lost 6 bases and the V segment lost 2 bases, leaving 3 bases of the junction unmatched. CDR3 DNA: TGTGCCAGCAGTTTAGGGACTAGCGGGAGCTCCGAGCAGTACTTC. Protein: CASSLGTSGSSEQYF.

The V call is TRBV5-5, the J call TRBJ2-7; TRBD2 matches 9 bases. V lost 0 bases, J lost 7 bases, and 8 bases stayed unmatched. The V gene's germline CDR1 is SGHKS and CDR2 YYEKEE (reference sequence). CDR3 length equals 15 residues. In DNA form, the CDR3 reads TGTGCCAGCAGCTTGGGGTTAGCGGGAGCGTTTGAGCAGTACTTC. It is translated as CASSLGLAGAFEQYF.

This chain links TRBV5-1 with TRBJ2-5, with TRBD1 identical over 9 bases. CDR1 and CDR2 from the germline V gene are SGHRS and YFSETQ. The ends lost 0 bases at V and 4 bases at J; junction bases unmatched: 7. CDR3 length equals 16 residues. The CDR3 sequence is CASSLVWTGAPETQYF. The CDR3 nucleotides read TGCGCCAGCAGCTTGGTGTGGACAGGGGCCCCAGAGACCCAGTACTTC.

The chain uses TRBV4-2 and TRBJ1-4; D gene unclear. The germline V gene encodes CDR1 LGHNA and CDR2 YNFKEQ. CDR3 length: 14 amino acids. Trimming removed 4 bases at V and 5 bases at J, with 11 bases between. The CDR3 DNA is TGTGCCAGCAGCCCCCCGGGAGAGAATGAAAAACTGTTTTTT. Protein product: CASSPPGENEKLFF.

The chain couples TRBV5-8 to TRBJ1-2, with a weak D call TRBD1 (6 bases). From germline, CDR1 is SGHTS and CDR2 YDEGEE. The CDR3 is 15 amino acids. The V gene lost 1 base and the J gene lost 4 bases, with 14 bases spanning the gap. CDR3 residues: CASSLQQGHRYGYTF. The DNA for the CDR3 is TGTGCCAGCAGCTTGCAACAGGGACACCGCTATGGCTACACCTTC.

The chain couples TRBV18 to TRBJ1-1; tentative D call: TRBD1 (5 bases). In germline, CDR1 is KGHSH, CDR2 LQKENI. The CDR3 runs 14 residues. V was clipped by 3 bases and J by 5 bases, with 13 bases between them. This chain's CDR3 is CASSPQEGRTEAFF. In DNA, the CDR3 is TGTGCCAGCTCACCTCAGGAGGGGAGGACTGAAGCTTTCTTT.